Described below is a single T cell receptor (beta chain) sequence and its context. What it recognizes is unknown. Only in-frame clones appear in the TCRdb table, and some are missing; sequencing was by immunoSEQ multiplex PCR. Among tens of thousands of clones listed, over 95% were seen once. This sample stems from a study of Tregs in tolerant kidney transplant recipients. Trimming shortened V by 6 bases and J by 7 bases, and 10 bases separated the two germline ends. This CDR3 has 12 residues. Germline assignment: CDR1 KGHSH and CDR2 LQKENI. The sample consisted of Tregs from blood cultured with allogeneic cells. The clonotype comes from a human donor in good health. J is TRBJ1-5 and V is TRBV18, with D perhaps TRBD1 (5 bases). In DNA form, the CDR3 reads TGTGCCAGCTCGGGGGAAGGGCAGCCCCAGCATTTT. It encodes CASSGEGQPQHF.